This TCR beta chain was found in a study of OX40 agonist ivuxolimab in advanced cancers. Regarding the complete study: The costimulatory receptor OX40 (CD134) was targeted by ivuxolimab, a fully human IgG2 agonistic monoclonal antibody. Intravenous ivuxolimab was administered to patients every 2 weeks at six dose levels: 0.01, 0.1, 0.3, 1.5, 3 and 10 mg/kg. Of the roughly 51 patients in dose escalation, about 20 had hepatocellular carcinoma, around 15 had melanoma, 9 had renal cell carcinoma and 9 had head and neck cancer. A male proportion of under 85% and a mean age of about 60 years, ranging from about 20 to 79, were recorded for the dose-escalation cohort. Patients were allowed to have had prior anti-PD-1, anti-PD-L1 or anti-CTLA-4 therapy, and 40% of the dose-escalation patients had been treated with checkpoint inhibitors. Partial responses were achieved by three dose-escalation patients, of whom one had hepatocellular carcinoma and two had cutaneous melanoma. Peripheral TCRbeta sequencing aimed to test whether ivuxolimab altered TCR sequence diversity and caused clonal T-cell expansion. The paper covers the monotherapy dose-escalation part of the phase I ivuxolimab trial, which included N of about 50 patients.

The full study reports these points: Which antigens the clonally expanded peripheral T cells were specific for was not determined. Low levels of normalized T-cell clonal expansion were also seen in some patients who did not respond. At doses of 0.1 to 3.0 mg/kg, clonal expansion of both CD4+ and CD8+ T cells in blood was seen between baseline and week 6. In the 0.1-3.0 mg/kg groups, partial responders had among the lowest normalized peripheral clonal expansion, particularly in CD8+ T cells. After ivuxolimab, CD8+ T cells had more expanded clones than CD4+ T cells on average.

This clone appeared a few times. There is no known antigen for this receptor. No quality values exist for individual bases; no much larger clone is one base distant. Genomic DNA was extracted from sorted cells for sequencing of the TCRbeta CDR3 region. The immunoSEQ Assay was used for sequencing of TCRbeta CDR3 regions. TCRdb carries this immuneACCESS record with in-frame sequences only. Its versions omit some clonotypes, under half of them owing to an unresolved V gene in the studies checked, with the rest unexplained. This sample has some 50,000 clones in its table, and around 90% of those were observed once. The top ten clones comprise under 20% of the sample. CDR1 and CDR2 are drawn from the germline V gene (reference sequence): SGHAT, FQDESV. The CDR3 starts with the cysteine, ends with the phenylalanine, and has 11 residues. Only the CDR3 portion is preserved as DNA: 33 bases, with reading frame beginning at the first base. The junction carries 6 bases between V and J, which are trimmed by 6 bases and 4 bases respectively.

The trial excluded patients who had a history of autoimmune disease or who were on systemic immunosuppression. Peripheral blood for TCR sequencing was collected from all dose cohorts at baseline, on cycle 4 day 1, and on cycle 7 day 1. The samples were drawn from a first-in-human, open-label, multicenter phase I dose-escalation trial of ivuxolimab. Adults with locally advanced or metastatic melanoma, renal cell, hepatocellular, or head and neck squamous cell carcinoma were enrolled in the trial. Before TCR sequencing, CD4+ T cells and CD8+ T cells from peripheral blood were sorted into separate populations.

This clonotype was sampled from an adult with an advanced solid tumor such as melanoma, head and neck, liver or kidney cancer. Recombination joined TRBV11-1 with TRBJ1-1, with no D gene named confidently. The sample consisted of CD4+ or CD8+ T cells sorted from blood, taken in a trial of the OX40 agonist ivuxolimab. In nucleotides, the sequence is TGTGCCAGCAGGCAGAGCACTGAAGCTTTCTTT. Its protein reads: CASRQSTEAFF.